The present T cell receptor (beta chain) was sequenced within a study of T cell clones after liver transplantation. In the study overall: In this trial, immunosuppression withdrawal was attempted within 2 years of liver transplant. TCRbeta sequencing after a pre-transplant mixed lymphocyte reaction identified graft-donor-reactive clones, later tracked in post-transplant blood. HCV positivity affected three of eight recipients; the rest lacked autoimmune or viral indications.

Trimming cost V 2 bases and J 1 base, with 12 bases left between them. The CDR3 extends over 15 amino acids. Germline V CDR1 and CDR2: LNHDA, SQIVND (reference sequence). Unstimulated PBMCs were sorted into CD3+CD4+ and CD3+CD8+ populations. TCRdb keeps only in-frame clones here, not all; method: immunoSEQ multiplex PCR. The data show 95,000 to 130,000 clones, with approximately 90% seen just once and approximately 0.84% held by the top ten. The receptor was derived from a human patient who received a liver transplant. Some T cells may be graft donor cells. Sequences were derived from CD4+ T cells from blood, sampled 12 months after liver transplant. The chain recombines TRBV19 with TRBJ2-7; tentatively, D is TRBD1 or TRBD2 (5 bases each). CDR3 in DNA: TGTGCCAGTAGTATATCGCCAGGGAGTTCCTACGAGCAGTACTTC. It encodes CASSISPGSSYEQYF.